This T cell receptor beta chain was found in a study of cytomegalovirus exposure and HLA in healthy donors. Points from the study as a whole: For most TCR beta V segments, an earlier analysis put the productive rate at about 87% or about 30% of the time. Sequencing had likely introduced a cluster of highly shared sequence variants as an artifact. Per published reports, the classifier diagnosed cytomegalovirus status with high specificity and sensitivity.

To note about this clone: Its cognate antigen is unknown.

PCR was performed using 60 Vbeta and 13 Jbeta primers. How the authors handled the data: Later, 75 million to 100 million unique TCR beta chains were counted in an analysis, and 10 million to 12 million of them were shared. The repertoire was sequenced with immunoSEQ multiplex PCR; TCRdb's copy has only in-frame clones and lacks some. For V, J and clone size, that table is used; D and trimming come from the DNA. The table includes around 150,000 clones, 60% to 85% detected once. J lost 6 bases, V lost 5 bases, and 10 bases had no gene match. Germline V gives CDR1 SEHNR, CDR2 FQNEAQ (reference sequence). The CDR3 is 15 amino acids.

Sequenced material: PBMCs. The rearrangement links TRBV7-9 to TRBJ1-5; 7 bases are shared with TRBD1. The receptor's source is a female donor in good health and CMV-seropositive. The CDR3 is CASSRTGQKAQPQHF. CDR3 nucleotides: TGTGCCAGCAGCCGAACGGGACAGAAGGCTCAGCCCCAGCATTTT.